This is a list of T cell receptor beta chains from one sample in a study of blood T cell repertoires in COVID-19. Produced via immunoSEQ multiplex PCR; TCRdb's table is partial and in-frame only. The sample includes roughly 260,000 clones, around nine tenths of them seen just once. The specimen sequenced was PBMCs or T cells enriched from blood (not recorded which). The receptors stem from a woman between 18 and 30 years old who had recovered from COVID-19. The conserved cysteine and the conserved F or W are not part of the CDR3 here. Clone size is stated in some rows and not others, as once, few, many or a class when expanded.

clone_size: once
j_call: TRBJ1-4
v_call: TRBV24-1
cdr3_aa: ATSDPGQGNEKLF

clone_size: NA
j_call: TRBJ1-2
v_call: TRBV5-1
cdr3_aa: ASSLEGDRRFSDGYT

clone_size: NA
j_call: TRBJ1-1
v_call: TRBV6-5
cdr3_aa: ASRPDRGLGTEAF

clone_size: NA
j_call: TRBJ1-6
v_call: TRBV5-1
cdr3_aa: ASSFREDSPLH

clone_size: NA
j_call: TRBJ2-3
v_call: TRBV5-1
cdr3_aa: ASSFRGTSGPSTDTQY

clone_size: NA
j_call: TRBJ2-1
v_call: TRBV9
cdr3_aa: ASSGGEGAYNEQF

clone_size: NA
j_call: TRBJ2-7
v_call: TRBV5-1
cdr3_aa: ASSSGTGAYEQY

clone_size: NA
j_call: TRBJ2-7
v_call: TRBV28
cdr3_aa: ASSSTGENSYEQY

clone_size: NA
j_call: TRBJ2-5
v_call: TRBV28
cdr3_aa: ASSSLAGGQETQY

clone_size: once
j_call: TRBJ1-6
v_call: TRBV7-2
cdr3_aa: ASSQTGALFSSYNSPLH

clone_size: NA
j_call: TRBJ1-6
v_call: TRBV19
cdr3_aa: ASSIWQGESPLH

clone_size: NA
j_call: TRBJ1-1
v_call: TRBV2
cdr3_aa: ASRVHRGEAF

clone_size: NA
j_call: TRBJ2-7
v_call: TRBV6-4
cdr3_aa: ASSDGRGRPYEQY

clone_size: NA
j_call: TRBJ2-5
v_call: TRBV7-9
cdr3_aa: ASSLAQGRETQY

clone_size: NA
j_call: TRBJ1-2
v_call: TRBV7-2
cdr3_aa: ASSLAESYGYT

clone_size: NA
j_call: TRBJ1-3
v_call: TRBV28
cdr3_aa: ASSTRTGGNTIY

clone_size: NA
j_call: TRBJ2-2
v_call: TRBV6-5
cdr3_aa: ASSYYLNTGELF

clone_size: NA
j_call: TRBJ1-1
v_call: TRBV3-1/TRBV3-2
cdr3_aa: ASSQTLDRDAAF

clone_size: NA
j_call: TRBJ2-3
v_call: TRBV2
cdr3_aa: ASNKAGGLADTQY

clone_size: many
j_call: TRBJ2-1
v_call: TRBV14
cdr3_aa: ASSPRRQGEQF

clone_size: NA
j_call: TRBJ2-1
v_call: TRBV19
cdr3_aa: ASSRRTGRPQYNEQF

clone_size: NA
j_call: TRBJ2-3
v_call: TRBV28
cdr3_aa: ASKTSGVTDTQY

clone_size: NA
j_call: TRBJ1-1
v_call: TRBV2
cdr3_aa: ASSLQNTEAF

clone_size: NA
j_call: TRBJ1-1
v_call: TRBV27
cdr3_aa: ASSLSRGTEAF

clone_size: NA
j_call: TRBJ1-2
v_call: TRBV29-1
cdr3_aa: SVVDRGGGYGYT

clone_size: NA
j_call: TRBJ2-1
v_call: TRBV5-1
cdr3_aa: ASSLYGIVSYNEQF

clone_size: NA
j_call: TRBJ2-7
v_call: TRBV28
cdr3_aa: ASSLTGWTYEQY

clone_size: NA
j_call: TRBJ1-2
v_call: TRBV19
cdr3_aa: ASSVHNLRGQGYT

clone_size: NA
j_call: TRBJ2-1
v_call: TRBV5-6
cdr3_aa: ASSPGGYNEQF

clone_size: NA
j_call: TRBJ2-7
v_call: TRBV11-2
cdr3_aa: ASTKSAGLKSSYEQY

clone_size: NA
j_call: TRBJ1-5
v_call: TRBV7-9
cdr3_aa: ASSLFSGADQPQH

clone_size: NA
j_call: TRBJ1-2
v_call: TRBV5-1
cdr3_aa: ASSLGGTGNGYGYT

clone_size: once
j_call: TRBJ1-2
v_call: TRBV12-3/TRBV12-4
cdr3_aa: ASSWYRGYGYT

clone_size: NA
j_call: TRBJ1-6
v_call: TRBV7-3
cdr3_aa: ASSMGQGNSPLH

clone_size: NA
j_call: TRBJ2-1
v_call: TRBV7-7
cdr3_aa: ASSPDGLLAGGRYNEQF

clone_size: NA
j_call: TRBJ2-7
v_call: TRBV12-3/TRBV12-4
cdr3_aa: ASSLGHYEQY

clone_size: NA
j_call: TRBJ1-2
v_call: TRBV29-1
cdr3_aa: SVLSRNYGYT

clone_size: once
j_call: TRBJ2-5
v_call: TRBV9
cdr3_aa: ASSVRSGALETQY

clone_size: NA
j_call: TRBJ1-1
v_call: TRBV18
cdr3_aa: ASSSRTGGTEAF

clone_size: NA
j_call: TRBJ2-5
v_call: TRBV3-1/TRBV3-2
cdr3_aa: ASSLDMTLAGGRGTQY

clone_size: NA
j_call: TRBJ2-5
v_call: TRBV18
cdr3_aa: ASSPVWEARVQETQY

clone_size: NA
j_call: TRBJ1-5
v_call: TRBV19
cdr3_aa: ASSTQPHQPQH

clone_size: NA
j_call: TRBJ2-2
v_call: TRBV19
cdr3_aa: ASSILIGQADTGELF